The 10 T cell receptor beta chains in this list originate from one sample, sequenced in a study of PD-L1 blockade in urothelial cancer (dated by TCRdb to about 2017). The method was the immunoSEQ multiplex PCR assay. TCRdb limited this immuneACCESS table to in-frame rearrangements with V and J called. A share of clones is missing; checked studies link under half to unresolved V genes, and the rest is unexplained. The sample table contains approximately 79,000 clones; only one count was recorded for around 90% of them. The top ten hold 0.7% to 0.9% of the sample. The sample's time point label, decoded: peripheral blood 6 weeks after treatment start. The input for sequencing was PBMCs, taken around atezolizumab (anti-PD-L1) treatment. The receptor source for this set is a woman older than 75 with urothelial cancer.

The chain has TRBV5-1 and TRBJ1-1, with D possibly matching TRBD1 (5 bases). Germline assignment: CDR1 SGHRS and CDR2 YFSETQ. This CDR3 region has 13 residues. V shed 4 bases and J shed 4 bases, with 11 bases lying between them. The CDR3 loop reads CASSLQAATEAFF. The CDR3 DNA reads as TGCGCCAGCAGCCTACAGGCAGCCACTGAAGCTTTCTTT.

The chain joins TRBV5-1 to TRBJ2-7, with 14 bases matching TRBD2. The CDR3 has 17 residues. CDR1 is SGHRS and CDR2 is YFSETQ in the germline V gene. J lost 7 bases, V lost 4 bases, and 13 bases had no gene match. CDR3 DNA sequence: TGCGCCAGCAGCCAAGGGACTAGCGGGAGCACCGCTAATGAGCAGTACTTC. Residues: CASSQGTSGSTANEQYF.

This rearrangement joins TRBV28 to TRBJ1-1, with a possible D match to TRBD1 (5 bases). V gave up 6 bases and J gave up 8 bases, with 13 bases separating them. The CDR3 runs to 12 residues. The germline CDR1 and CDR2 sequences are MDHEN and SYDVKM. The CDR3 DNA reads TGTGCCAGCAGCCTCCCAGGGTTCGAAGCTTTCTTT. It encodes CASSLPGFEAFF.

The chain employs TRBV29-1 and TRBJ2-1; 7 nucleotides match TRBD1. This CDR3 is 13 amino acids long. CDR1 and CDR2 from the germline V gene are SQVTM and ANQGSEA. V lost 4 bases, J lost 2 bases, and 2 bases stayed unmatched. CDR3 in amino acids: CSVAGGTYNEQFF. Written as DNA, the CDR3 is TGCAGCGTTGCAGGGGGAACCTACAATGAGCAGTTCTTC.

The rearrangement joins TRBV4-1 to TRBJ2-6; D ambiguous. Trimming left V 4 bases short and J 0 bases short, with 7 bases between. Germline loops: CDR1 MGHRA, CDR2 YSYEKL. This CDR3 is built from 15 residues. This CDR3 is CASSPTPSGANVLTF. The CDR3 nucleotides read TGCGCCAGCAGCCCCACACCCTCTGGGGCCAACGTCCTGACTTTC.

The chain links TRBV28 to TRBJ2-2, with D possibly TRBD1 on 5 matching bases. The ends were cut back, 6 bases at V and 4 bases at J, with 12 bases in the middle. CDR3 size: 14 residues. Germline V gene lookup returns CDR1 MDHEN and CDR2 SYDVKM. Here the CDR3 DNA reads TGTGCCAGCAGCCCTATTGGGGCCACCGGGGAGCTGTTTTTT. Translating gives CASSPIGATGELFF.

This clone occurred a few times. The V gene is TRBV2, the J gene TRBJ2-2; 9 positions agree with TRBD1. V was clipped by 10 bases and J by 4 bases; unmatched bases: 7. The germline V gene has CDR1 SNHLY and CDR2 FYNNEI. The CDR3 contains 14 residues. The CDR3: CATSQGATTGELFF. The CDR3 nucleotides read TGTGCCACCTCACAGGGGGCGACCACCGGGGAGCTGTTTTTT.

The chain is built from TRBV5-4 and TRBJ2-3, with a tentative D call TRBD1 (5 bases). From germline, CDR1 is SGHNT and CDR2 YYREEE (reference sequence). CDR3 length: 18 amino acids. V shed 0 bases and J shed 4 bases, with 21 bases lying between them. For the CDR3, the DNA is TGTGCCAGCAGCTTGGCCGGTAGGGGAAGTTTGCAGGCAGATACGCAGTATTTT. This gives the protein CASSLAGRGSLQADTQYF.

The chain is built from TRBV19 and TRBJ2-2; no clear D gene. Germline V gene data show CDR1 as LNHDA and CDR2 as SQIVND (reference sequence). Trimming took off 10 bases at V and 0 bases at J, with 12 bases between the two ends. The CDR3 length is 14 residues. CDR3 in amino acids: CATRGIPNTGELFF. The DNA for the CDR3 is TGTGCCACCAGAGGCATACCGAACACCGGGGAGCTGTTTTTT.

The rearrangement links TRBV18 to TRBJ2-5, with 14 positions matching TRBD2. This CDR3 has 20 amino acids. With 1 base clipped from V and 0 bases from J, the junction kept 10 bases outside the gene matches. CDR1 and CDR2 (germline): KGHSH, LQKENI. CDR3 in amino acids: CASSPLGTSGSSRYQETQYF. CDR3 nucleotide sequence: TGTGCCAGCTCACCACTCGGGACTAGCGGGAGCAGCCGGTACCAAGAGACCCAGTACTTC.